The rows below give T cell receptor beta chains drawn from one sample of a study of blood T cell repertoires in COVID-19. Here immunoSEQ multiplex PCR was the method, and the copy in TCRdb shows in-frame clones only, minus some. Of about 190,000 clones listed, over 70% were seen once; the top ten hold about 7%. Sequences were obtained from peripheral blood. All receptors derive from a man aged 60-69 years with acute or convalescent COVID-19. Both conserved end residues are part of each CDR3. Each record gives: clone size, V gene, CDR3 protein. A row's size may be missing; if present it is once, few, many or a size class.

>-|TRBV29-1
CSVEDAEKNIQYF
>-|TRBV2
CASRARRDSTYNEQFF
>-|TRBV19
CASSSDRNSPLHF
>-|TRBV6-5
CVGEGSGDSPLHF
>-|TRBV30
CAWSVRTSGRALNEQFF
>medium-sized|TRBV15
CATSRDSGGVSTDTQYF
>-|TRBV18
CASSPQGGSLRETQYF
>-|TRBV2
CASRSRTQGDSYEQYF
>-|TRBV7-2
CASSFPLGSGGAWVDTQYF
>-|TRBV7-8
CASSLGRGASNQPQHF
>-|TRBV4-3
CASSQDRVERGGTDTQYF
>-|TRBV9
CASSATTWGGSYGYTF
>-|TRBV5-1
CASSLAQGGQPQHF
>-|TRBV4-1
CASSQVRAGGPQDTQYF
>-|TRBV5-8
CASSFGRGFRETQYF
>-|TRBV10-1
CASSEEGSGVGTEAFF
>-|TRBV29-1
CSVGLAAGFSYEQYF
>-|TRBV6-1
CASSELQGDTQYF
>few|TRBV11-2
CASSFGRVDRPHNEQFF
>few|TRBV9
CASSVGISMNTEAFF
>few|TRBV29-1
CSVALGVNQPQHF
>-|TRBV12-5
CASGRPGTRNTPEQYF
>-|TRBV29-1
CSVVAGGMYEQYF
>-|TRBV24-1
CATSSGTSAYNEQFF
>-|TRBV27
CASSIRDKGLYF
>-|TRBV25-1
CASSGGTSGTHEQFF
>-|TRBV19
CASSQNRPRQGVSYGYTF
>-|TRBV9
CASSASGISYNEQFF
>-|TRBV19
CASSRQGLGNTIYF
>few|TRBV2
CASSEGFRDQPQHF
>-|TRBV5-1
CASSTLGLAGTYQETQYF
>-|TRBV3-1/TRBV3-2
CASSQGVDRSYYGYTF
>-|TRBV7-2
CASSYRQYSNQPQHF
>-|TRBV25-1
CASRVAQNRRYYEQYF
>-|TRBV27
CASSSPGQGYYEQYF
>-|TRBV5-1
CASSLGGSTGNTQYF
>few|TRBV6-1
CASSELGSAGEAFF
>-|TRBV6-2/TRBV6-3
CASSHPGLAGGRYNEQFF
>-|TRBV6-4
CASSDSAVNTEAFF
>-|TRBV3-1/TRBV3-2
CASRQRGSYNEQFF
>-|TRBV6-6
CASSWVGSSYEQYF
>few|TRBV19
CASTTGSIHRFSNQPQHF
>-|TRBV30
CAWSTKDPGGGYTF
>-|TRBV7-8
CASSFRQGAHEQYF
>once|TRBV7-2
CASSPGQGRAEQFF
>once|TRBV3-1/TRBV3-2
CASSQAGGPQPQHF
>-|TRBV6-7
CASTSPGGMNTGELFF
>-|TRBV19
CATPQEPEQYF